This T cell receptor (beta chain) originates from a study of blood T cell repertoires in COVID-19. About the research overall: Some COVID-19 samples were acute and others convalescent; all came from the United States, Italy and Spain.

In the original workflow: For nucleated cells, counts were estimated from reference gene primer amplification. The table came from immunoSEQ multiplex PCR; TCRdb's copy has only in-frame clones and leaves some out. V, J and clone size were drawn from that table, and D and trimming were deduced from the DNA. Of tens of thousands of clones in the sample, over 75% were seen once. Germline V gene sequence: CDR1 MDHEN, CDR2 SYDVKM. The CDR3 extends over 15 amino acids. With V trimmed by 6 bases and J by 4 bases, 9 bases remained unmatched. The clonotype comes from a human donor in a cohort sampled during active COVID-19. This chain uses TRBV28 with TRBJ1-1; 9 bases match TRBD1. The material sequenced was peripheral blood. The CDR3 DNA is TGTGCCAGCAGGAATCAACAGGGGGCCAGCACTGAAGCTTTCTTT. This gives the protein CASRNQQGASTEAFF.